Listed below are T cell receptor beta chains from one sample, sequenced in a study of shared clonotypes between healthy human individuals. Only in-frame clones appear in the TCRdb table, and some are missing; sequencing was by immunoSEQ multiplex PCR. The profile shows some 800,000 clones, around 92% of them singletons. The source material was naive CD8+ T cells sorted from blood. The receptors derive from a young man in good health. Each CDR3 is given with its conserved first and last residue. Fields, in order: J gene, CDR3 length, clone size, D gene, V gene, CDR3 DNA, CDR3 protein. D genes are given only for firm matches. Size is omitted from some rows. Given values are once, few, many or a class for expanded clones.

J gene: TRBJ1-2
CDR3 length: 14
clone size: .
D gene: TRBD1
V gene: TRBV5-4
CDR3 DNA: TGTGCCAGCAGCTTCGGACAGGGGTCGGGCGGCTACACCTTC
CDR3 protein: CASSFGQGSGGYTF

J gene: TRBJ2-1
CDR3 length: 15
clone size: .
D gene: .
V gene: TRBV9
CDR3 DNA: TGTGCCAGCAGCCCTTCCTGGGGCGGTGACAATGAGCAGTTCTTC
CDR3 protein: CASSPSWGGDNEQFF

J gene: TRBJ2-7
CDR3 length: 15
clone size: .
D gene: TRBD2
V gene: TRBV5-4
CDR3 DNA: TGTGCCAGCAGCATGGGACTAGCGGCCTCCTACGAGCAGTACTTC
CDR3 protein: CASSMGLAASYEQYF

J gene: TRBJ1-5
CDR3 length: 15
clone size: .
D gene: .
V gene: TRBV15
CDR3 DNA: TGTGCCACCAGCCCGAGGGGGAATAGCAATCAGCCCCAGCATTTT
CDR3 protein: CATSPRGNSNQPQHF

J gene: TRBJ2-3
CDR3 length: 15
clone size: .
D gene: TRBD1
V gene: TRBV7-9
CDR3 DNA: TGTGCCAGCCCCCCCAGGGACAGGGTCACAGATACGCAGTATTTT
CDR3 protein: CASPPRDRVTDTQYF

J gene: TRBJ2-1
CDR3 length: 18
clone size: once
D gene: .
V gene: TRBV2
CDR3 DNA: TGTGCCAGCAGCTTTCGGGGTCCGGGCTCCTTCTCCTACAATGAGCAGTTCTTC
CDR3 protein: CASSFRGPGSFSYNEQFF

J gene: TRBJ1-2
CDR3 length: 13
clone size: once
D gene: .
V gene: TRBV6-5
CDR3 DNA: TGTGCCAGCAGTTACTCAGGGAGCTATGGCTACACCTTC
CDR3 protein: CASSYSGSYGYTF

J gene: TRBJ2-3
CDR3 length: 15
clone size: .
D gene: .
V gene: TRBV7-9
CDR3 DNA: TGTGCCAGCAGATCTAGCTCCTCTAGCACAGATACGCAGTATTTT
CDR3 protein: CASRSSSSSTDTQYF

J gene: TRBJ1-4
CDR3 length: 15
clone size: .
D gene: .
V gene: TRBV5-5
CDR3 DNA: TGTGCCAGCAGCTTGGGGACAGCCTTTAATGAAAAACTGTTTTTT
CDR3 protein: CASSLGTAFNEKLFF

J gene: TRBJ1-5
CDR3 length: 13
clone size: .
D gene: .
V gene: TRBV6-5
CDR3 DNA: TGTGCCAGCAGTTACTCGAGGGTGCAGCCCCAGCATTTT
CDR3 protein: CASSYSRVQPQHF

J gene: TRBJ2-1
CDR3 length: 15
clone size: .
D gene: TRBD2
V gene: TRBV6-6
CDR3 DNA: TGTGCCAGCAACCCGAATAGCGGGAGTCTTCATGAGCAGTTCTTC
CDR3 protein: CASNPNSGSLHEQFF

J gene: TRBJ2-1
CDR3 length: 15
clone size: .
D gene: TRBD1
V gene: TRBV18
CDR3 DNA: TGTGCCAGCTCCCACGACAGGGGTCTTTACAATGAGCAGTTCTTC
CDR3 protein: CASSHDRGLYNEQFF

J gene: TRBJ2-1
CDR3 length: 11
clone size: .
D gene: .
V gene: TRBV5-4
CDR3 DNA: TGTGCCAGCAGCTTGGCGAATGAGCAGTTCTTC
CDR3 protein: CASSLANEQFF

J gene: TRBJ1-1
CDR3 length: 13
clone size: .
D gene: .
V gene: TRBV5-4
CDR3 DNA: TGTGCCAGCAGCTTCTGGGAGAACACTGAAGCTTTCTTT
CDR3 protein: CASSFWENTEAFF

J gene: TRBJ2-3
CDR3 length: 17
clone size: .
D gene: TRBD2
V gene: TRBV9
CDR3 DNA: TGTGCCAGCAGTGCCCCTTTAGCGGGAGTTCAGACAGATACGCAGTATTTT
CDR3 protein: CASSAPLAGVQTDTQYF

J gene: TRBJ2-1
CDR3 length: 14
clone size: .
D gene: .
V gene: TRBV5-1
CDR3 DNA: TGCGCCAGCAGCCTCCGGGGGCCGGGGGATGAGCAGTTCTTC
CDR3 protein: CASSLRGPGDEQFF